These 5 T cell receptor beta chains were all obtained from the same sample, sequenced in a study of blood T cell repertoires in COVID-19. Profiled with immunoSEQ multiplex PCR; TCRdb holds only in-frame clones, not every one. The table lists 80,000 to 100,000 clones, approximately 84% of them singletons, with about 4.2% in the top ten. Sequencing was carried out using peripheral blood. The receptors come from a man aged 55 to 70 with acute or convalescent COVID-19.

J is TRBJ1-5 and V is TRBV11-2; TRBD1 matches 8 bases. The junction had 6 bases not matched to a gene; V was cut back by 2 bases and J by 3 bases. The CDR3 has 16 residues. Germline values: CDR1 SGHAT, CDR2 FQNNGV. The CDR3 region has the DNA TGTGCCAGCAGCTTATTCGGGGACAGGATCAATCAGCCCCAGCATTTT. Translating gives CASSLFGDRINQPQHF.

The chain is built from TRBV20-1 and TRBJ1-2, with 12 bases that match TRBD1. The germline V gene encodes CDR1 DFQATT and CDR2 SNEGSKA (reference sequence). V lost 3 bases, J lost 2 bases, and 10 bases stayed unmatched. The CDR3 has 17 amino acids. The DNA of the CDR3 is TGCAGTGCTAGTGGGCAGGGACAGGGGGCTCGGAACTATGGCTACACCTTC. This codes for CSASGQGQGARNYGYTF.

The CDR3 spells CSVDWFDSLSGANVLTF. The CDR3, as DNA: TGCAGCGTTGATTGGTTTGACAGCCTCTCTGGGGCCAACGTCCTGACTTTC. The gene calls are TRBV29-1 and TRBJ2-6; TRBD1 might be the D (5 bases). CDR3 length: 17 amino acids. With 3 bases removed from V and 0 bases from J, the gap between germline ends came to 15 bases. Germline CDR1 SQVTM, CDR2 ANQGSEA.

The sample holds a few counts of this clone. V and J are TRBV6-5 and TRBJ2-3, with 8 positions matching TRBD2. Germline trimming cut 5 bases from V and 0 bases from J; bases unmatched to any gene: 4. CDR3 length: 15 residues. The germline V gene encodes CDR1 MNHEY and CDR2 SVGAGI. CDR3 amino acids: CASSPGTRSTDTQYF. The CDR3 region has the DNA TGTGCCAGCAGTCCAGGGACTAGGAGCACAGATACGCAGTATTTT.

The rearrangement uses TRBV12-3 or TRBV12-4 and TRBJ1-1, with no clear D. V shed 3 bases and J shed 3 bases, with 8 bases lying between them. This CDR3 is built from 13 residues. The CDR3 loop is CASSFITHTEAFF. The CDR3 DNA is TGTGCCAGCAGTTTCATCACTCACACTGAAGCTTTCTTT.